One sample yielded the 8 T cell receptor beta chains listed below, sequenced in a study of blood T cells in healthy people across ages. PCR was performed a second time for roughly 7 to 12 cycles using a sample-barcoded 5' primer and a J-beta primer mix. TCRdb itself ran the 5' RACE reads through MiXCR, one entry per CDR3 protein. The sample has roughly 1.5 million distinct CDR3 sequences, around 40% seen once. The material sequenced was blood. All receptors come from a woman in her late teens or twenties in good health.

The chain combines TRBV7-8 with TRBJ2-7; D is possibly TRBD2 (5 bases). Germline-derived CDR1 and CDR2 are SGHVS and FQNEAQ. CDR3 length equals 13 residues. With 5 bases removed from V and 6 bases from J, the gap between germline ends came to 14 bases. In DNA form, the CDR3 reads TGTGCCAGCAGCGTAAATACGGCGGGCGAGCAGTACTTC. The encoded protein is CASSVNTAGEQYF.

CDR3 nucleotides: TGCAGTGCTAGAGTCTCGCTGAACACTGAAGCTTTCTTT. Protein product: CSARVSLNTEAFF. The V and J genes are TRBV20-1 and TRBJ1-1; D not resolved. Germline lookup yields CDR1 DFQATT and CDR2 SNEGSKA (reference sequence). CDR3 size: 13 residues. The germline V and J ends were trimmed by 1 base and 0 bases, with 6 bases remaining between them.

A note on this clonotype: The limits of the CDR3 on the DNA are not certain, so only TCRdb's listed CDR3 is given. The rearrangement uses TRBV21-1 and TRBJ2-3; TRBD1, the table's D call, lacks a check against the DNA. TRBV21-1 corresponds to a pseudogene. The CDR3 numbers 17 amino acids, ends counted. CDR3 residues: CASSKVFGTGSTDTQYF.

In this sample, this clonotype turned up a few times. The CDR3 region has the DNA TGCAGTGCTAGAGAAGGGAATGGTCCCTTCCTGAACACTGAAGCTTTCTTT. The encoded protein is CSAREGNGPFLNTEAFF. The gene calls are TRBV20-1 and TRBJ1-1; D remains ambiguous. V lost 0 bases and J 0 bases, leaving 17 bases between the germline ends. CDR1 DFQATT and CDR2 SNEGSKA come from the germline V gene (reference sequence). The CDR3 has 17 residues.

This clonotype was seen a handful of times. The rearrangement uses TRBV14 and TRBJ1-5; TRBD1 might be the D (5 bases). CDR1 is SGHDN and CDR2 is FVKESK in the germline V gene. The CDR3 has 13 residues. Trimming removed 4 bases at V and 9 bases at J, with 13 bases between. The CDR3 DNA follows: TGTGCCAGCAGCCTTTTGCCCACAGGGCCCCAGCATTTT. Residues: CASSLLPTGPQHF.

With regard to this clonotype: Sequence at one end of the junction differs from germline and may be a read error. The V and J genes are TRBV20-1 and TRBJ1-1, with TRBD1 matching over 7 bases. This CDR3 is built from 14 residues. The germline V gene encodes CDR1 DFQATT and CDR2 SNEGSKA (reference sequence). CDR3 loop: CSAQKTGLNAEAFF. Here the CDR3 DNA reads TGCAGTGCTCAGAAGACAGGGTTGAACGCTGAAGCTTTCTTT.

Worth noting for this clonotype: The junction departs from germline at one end; a sequencing error may be responsible. The chain has TRBV5-1 and TRBJ2-5, with a possible D match to TRBD2 (5 bases). CDR1 SGHRS and CDR2 YFSETQ come from the germline V gene. The CDR3 totals 15 residues. CDR3 nucleotide sequence: TGCGCCAGCAGCTTGGACGGCGGACTCCAAGGGACCCAGTACTTC. Amino acid sequence: CASSLDGGLQGTQYF.

The genes are TRBV7-2 and TRBJ2-1; D may be TRBD1 (5 bases). This CDR3 contains 15 residues. Deletions cut 2 bases from V and 3 bases from J, with 11 bases between. Germline lookup yields CDR1 SGHTA and CDR2 FQGNSA. The CDR3 DNA follows: TGTGCCAGCAGCTTAACGGCTCAGGGCTACAATGAGCAGTTCTTC. Translated, it gives CASSLTAQGYNEQFF.